This T cell receptor beta chain was recorded in a study of blood T cell repertoires in COVID-19. About the research overall: Spain, Italy and the United States supplied samples that represented acute and convalescent COVID-19. PBMCs, B-cell-depleted T cells, or T cells provided the cDNA or gDNA that made up the material.

Methods used by the authors: How many nucleated cells were present was estimated from reference gene primer amplification. Produced via immunoSEQ multiplex PCR; TCRdb's table is partial and in-frame only. V and J calls plus clone size are reproduced from that table; the DNA served to infer D and trimming. Here the sample spans about 100,000 clones, about 80% being singletons. After removal of 0 bases from V and 4 bases from J, the junction contained 12 bases not matched to a gene. The CDR3 loop spans 19 amino acids. Germline CDR1 is SGHTA and CDR2 is FQGNSA. This chain uses TRBV7-2 with TRBJ2-3; TRBD2 matches 11 bases. Source material: peripheral blood. The source is a man aged 70-80 years with active or convalescent COVID-19. The CDR3 DNA sequence: TGTGCCAGCAGCTTAGCGCGGGATAGCGGGAGGGCCAGGGCAGATACGCAGTATTTT. Encoded protein: CASSLARDSGRARADTQYF.